This TCR beta chain was observed in a study of lymphopenia after photon versus proton radiotherapy (dated by TCRdb to the late 2010s). As for the study more broadly: Photon and proton radiation therapy were compared by the study for their immunological effects in patients with gastrointestinal tumors who developed high-grade lymphopenia. A cohort of about 20 patients with gastrointestinal tumors who received either photon or proton therapy and subsequently developed lymphopenia was included. The study aimed to characterize how the two radiation modalities differ in their impact on the immune system. Findings and caveats that apply to the study as a whole: During treatment, patients who received photon therapy lost naive T cells and TCR diversity and gained effector/memory populations, whereas patients who received proton therapy remained relatively stable. The authors looked at the survival association only in patients who died, and they framed better survival with proton therapy as a possibility rather than a demonstrated result. Across the cohort, an inverse correlation was found between a larger post-nadir drop in TCR diversity and overall survival time among patients who died. After the lymphocyte count nadir, repertoires from photon-treated patients showed oligoclonal expansion, particularly of CD8+ Temra cells, and this expansion drove the decline in diversity.

Libraries were made using the immunoSEQ multiplex PCR assay. T cell repertoires were profiled with deep sequencing of rearranged TCR beta loci together with multiparametric flow cytometry. Held by TCRdb, this immuneACCESS table contains in-frame sequences only and omits some clones. Under half of the omission traces to an unresolved V gene where checked; the cause of the rest is unknown. This sample comprises roughly 45,000 clones, around 86% of them detected only once. The ten top clones hold 2.2% of the sample. For this clone: Its antigen is unknown. No base-level quality is on record; no much larger clone is a single base apart.

The material sequenced was peripheral blood, taken from a patient treated with photon-based radiotherapy. The sequence was collected from a middle-aged man with gastric cancer.

The DNA sequence follows: TGTGCCAGCAGCTTAGAAGGACAGTACACCAACACCATATATTTT. This translates into CASSLEGQYTNTIYF. Recombination linked TRBV5-4 to TRBJ1-3; perhaps TRBD1 is the D gene, with 6 bases matching. A distance of 16 bases separates the germline ends of V and J, which lose 2 bases and 7 bases respectively. Sequences SGHNT (CDR1) and YYREEE (CDR2) are obtained from the germline V gene (reference sequence). The CDR3, from cysteine to phenylalanine, totals 15 residues. The only DNA kept is the CDR3, 45 bases in frame from the first base.